These T cell receptor beta chains were read from a single sample in a study of a mutant IDH1 vaccine in newly diagnosed glioma. These TCRs are of unknown antigen specificity. Clones were sequenced by immunoSEQ multiplex PCR, and TCRdb holds only the in-frame ones, with some missing. This sample carries 56,000 or so clones, over 60% of them seen once, and the ten largest clones take roughly 5%. The sample consisted of PBMCs, taken from a glioma patient whose treatment included an IDH1 peptide vaccine. All receptors derive from a woman aged 40 to 50 with glioma. Some clones in this sample may be carry-over from other donors' samples. The CDR3 runs from the conserved cysteine through the conserved F or W. Each record gives: CDR3 length, clone size, J gene, D gene, V gene, CDR3 protein, CDR3 DNA. A D gene is named only where the DNA matches it firmly. Only some rows state a clone size, as once, few, many or a class for expanded clones.

>14|NA|TRBJ1-5|NA|TRBV12-5
CASGLESYGQPQHF
TGTGCTAGTGGTTTGGAAAGTTATGGTCAGCCCCAGCATTTT
>15|few|TRBJ1-2|NA|TRBV2
CASTSPRGGVYGYTF
TGTGCCAGCACCTCTCCCCGGGGGGGGGTCTATGGCTACACCTTC
>14|NA|TRBJ1-1|NA|TRBV4-3
CASSQALSFTEAFF
TGCGCCAGCAGCCAAGCACTCAGCTTCACTGAAGCTTTCTTT
>18|NA|TRBJ1-3|TRBD1|TRBV5-1
CASSLVPAGGASGNTIYF
TGCGCCAGCAGCTTGGTTCCGGCAGGGGGCGCTTCCGGAAACACCATATATTTT
>16|NA|TRBJ2-7|TRBD1|TRBV19
CASSMTPGQTFYEQYF
TGTGCCAGTAGTATGACTCCGGGACAGACCTTCTACGAGCAGTACTTC
>15|NA|TRBJ1-4|TRBD1|TRBV7-2
CASSARQGGNEKLFF
TGTGCCAGCAGCGCCCGACAGGGGGGGAATGAAAAACTGTTTTTT
>15|NA|TRBJ2-1|TRBD2|TRBV5-6
CASSQPERGNNEQFF
TGTGCCAGCAGCCAACCGGAGCGGGGGAACAATGAGCAGTTCTTC
>12|NA|TRBJ2-7|NA|TRBV10-1
CASSTTSYEQYF
TGCGCCAGCAGTACTACATCCTACGAGCAGTACTTC
>15|NA|TRBJ1-1|NA|TRBV14
CASSSPGPTVTEAFF
TGTGCCAGCAGCTCTCCCGGGCCCACTGTGACTGAAGCTTTCTTT
>18|NA|TRBJ1-6|NA|TRBV19
CASSIDLQGFSDNSPLHF
TGTGCCAGTAGTATAGATCTGCAGGGATTCAGTGATAATTCACCCCTCCACTTT
>15|NA|TRBJ1-2|NA|TRBV19
CASSMGQGLNYGYTF
TGTGCCAGTAGTATGGGGCAGGGACTTAACTATGGCTACACCTTC
>15|few|TRBJ2-2|TRBD2|TRBV7-2
CASSPGGSSTGELFF
TGTGCCAGCAGCCCCGGGGGGTCATCAACCGGGGAGCTGTTTTTT
>13|NA|TRBJ2-7|NA|TRBV29-1
CSVELGGGREQYF
TGCAGCGTTGAATTGGGGGGAGGCAGAGAGCAGTACTTC
>14|NA|TRBJ2-4|NA|TRBV6-5
CASRGSGTKNIQYF
TGTGCCAGCAGGGGGTCGGGGACCAAAAACATTCAGTACTTC